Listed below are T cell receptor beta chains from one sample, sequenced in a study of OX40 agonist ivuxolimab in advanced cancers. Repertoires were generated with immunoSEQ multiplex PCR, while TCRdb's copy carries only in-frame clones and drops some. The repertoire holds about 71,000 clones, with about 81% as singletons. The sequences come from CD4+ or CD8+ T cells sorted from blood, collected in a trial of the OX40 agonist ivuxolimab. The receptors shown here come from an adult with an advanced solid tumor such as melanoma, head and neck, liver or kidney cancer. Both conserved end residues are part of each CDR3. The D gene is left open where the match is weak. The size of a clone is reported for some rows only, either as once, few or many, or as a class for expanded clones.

CDR3aa: CASSTGGNTEAFF
CDR3nt: TGTGCCAGTAGTACAGGGGGGAACACTGAAGCTTTCTTT
d_gene: TRBD1
j_gene: TRBJ1-1
abundance: -
v_gene: TRBV19

CDR3aa: CASSRGTGSSYEQYF
CDR3nt: TGCGCCAGCAGCCGAGGGACAGGGAGCTCCTACGAGCAGTACTTC
d_gene: TRBD1
j_gene: TRBJ2-7
abundance: -
v_gene: TRBV4-1

CDR3aa: CASSLAQTPNYGYTF
CDR3nt: TGTGCCAGCAGCTTGGCACAGACTCCCAACTATGGCTACACCTTC
d_gene: -
j_gene: TRBJ1-2
abundance: -
v_gene: TRBV5-6

CDR3aa: CASSQVDGGADGYTF
CDR3nt: TGTGCCAGCAGCCAAGTTGACGGGGGCGCGGATGGCTACACCTTC
d_gene: -
j_gene: TRBJ1-2
abundance: -
v_gene: TRBV4-2

CDR3aa: CASSPWTENIQYF
CDR3nt: TGTGCCAGCAGCCCGTGGACAGAAAACATTCAGTACTTC
d_gene: -
j_gene: TRBJ2-4
abundance: -
v_gene: TRBV7-8

CDR3aa: CASRGLSTDTQYF
CDR3nt: TGTGCCAGCAGAGGACTTAGCACAGATACGCAGTATTTT
d_gene: -
j_gene: TRBJ2-3
abundance: -
v_gene: TRBV6-5

CDR3aa: CASSNPTSGRSYEQYF
CDR3nt: TGTGCCAGTAGTAACCCGACTAGCGGACGATCCTACGAGCAGTACTTC
d_gene: TRBD2
j_gene: TRBJ2-7
abundance: -
v_gene: TRBV19

CDR3aa: CASSTPMRNTEAFF
CDR3nt: TGTGCCAGCAGCACCCCGATGAGGAACACTGAAGCTTTCTTT
d_gene: -
j_gene: TRBJ1-1
abundance: -
v_gene: TRBV7-2

CDR3aa: CASSHMGLYTEAFF
CDR3nt: TGTGCCAGCAGTCACATGGGACTTTACACTGAAGCTTTCTTT
d_gene: -
j_gene: TRBJ1-1
abundance: -
v_gene: TRBV6-6

CDR3aa: CASSFRDATNYGYTF
CDR3nt: TGTGCCAGCAGCTTCCGGGACGCAACTAACTATGGCTACACCTTC
d_gene: -
j_gene: TRBJ1-2
abundance: -
v_gene: TRBV13

CDR3aa: CAWSVLTGYYGYTF
CDR3nt: TGTGCCTGGAGTGTGCTAACAGGGTACTATGGCTACACCTTC
d_gene: -
j_gene: TRBJ1-2
abundance: -
v_gene: TRBV30

CDR3aa: CASKNQGATEAFF
CDR3nt: TGTGCCAGCAAGAACCAGGGGGCCACTGAAGCTTTCTTT
d_gene: TRBD1
j_gene: TRBJ1-1
abundance: -
v_gene: TRBV7-2

CDR3aa: CASSYSQGAGVETQYF
CDR3nt: TGTGCCAGCAGTTACTCACAGGGGGCCGGCGTAGAGACCCAGTACTTC
d_gene: TRBD1
j_gene: TRBJ2-5
abundance: once
v_gene: TRBV6-6

CDR3aa: CASSPFKRAGDTQYF
CDR3nt: TGTGCCAGCTCACCTTTCAAAAGGGCCGGAGATACGCAGTATTTT
d_gene: -
j_gene: TRBJ2-3
abundance: -
v_gene: TRBV18

CDR3aa: CATSRGRGLSGNEQFF
CDR3nt: TGTGCCACCAGCAGAGGTCGGGGTTTGTCGGGAAATGAGCAGTTCTTC
d_gene: -
j_gene: TRBJ2-1
abundance: -
v_gene: TRBV15

CDR3aa: CASNRGSNQPQHF
CDR3nt: TGTGCCAGTAATCGTGGTAGCAATCAGCCCCAGCATTTT
d_gene: -
j_gene: TRBJ1-5
abundance: -
v_gene: TRBV19

CDR3aa: CASSQITGVQPQHF
CDR3nt: TGCGCCAGCAGCCAAATTACAGGGGTCCAGCCCCAGCATTTT
d_gene: TRBD1
j_gene: TRBJ1-5
abundance: once
v_gene: TRBV4-1

CDR3aa: CASSEQVDYEQYF
CDR3nt: TGCGCCAGCAGCGAACAGGTTGACTACGAGCAGTACTTC
d_gene: -
j_gene: TRBJ2-7
abundance: -
v_gene: TRBV5-1

CDR3aa: CASSQGIQGSNQPQHF
CDR3nt: TGTGCCAGCAGCCAAGGAATCCAGGGGAGCAATCAGCCCCAGCATTTT
d_gene: -
j_gene: TRBJ1-5
abundance: -
v_gene: TRBV4-2

CDR3aa: CASSLWTSGQKSNEQFF
CDR3nt: TGCGCCAGCAGTCTCTGGACTAGCGGCCAGAAAAGCAATGAGCAGTTCTTC
d_gene: TRBD2
j_gene: TRBJ2-1
abundance: -
v_gene: TRBV4-1

CDR3aa: CASSWSGNYNEKLFF
CDR3nt: TGTGCCAGCAGCTGGTCGGGGAACTATAATGAAAAACTGTTTTTT
d_gene: -
j_gene: TRBJ1-4
abundance: -
v_gene: TRBV5-6

CDR3aa: CASKGLAGADTQYF
CDR3nt: TGTGCCAGCAAGGGACTAGCGGGGGCAGATACGCAGTATTTT
d_gene: TRBD2
j_gene: TRBJ2-3
abundance: -
v_gene: TRBV6-1

CDR3aa: CASSLPRFSIYGYTF
CDR3nt: TGTGCCAGCAGCTTACCCCGGTTTTCGATCTATGGCTACACCTTC
d_gene: -
j_gene: TRBJ1-2
abundance: -
v_gene: TRBV7-3

CDR3aa: CATRGYSGYTF
CDR3nt: TGTGCCACCCGGGGCTATTCCGGCTACACCTTC
d_gene: -
j_gene: TRBJ1-2
abundance: -
v_gene: TRBV11-2

CDR3aa: CASSLDTRSGGYTF
CDR3nt: TGTGCCAGCAGCTTAGACACGAGGTCCGGAGGCTATACCTTC
d_gene: -
j_gene: TRBJ1-2
abundance: -
v_gene: TRBV7-9

CDR3aa: CASRIRPSTDTQYF
CDR3nt: TGCGCCAGCAGGATCCGGCCTAGCACAGATACGCAGTATTTT
d_gene: -
j_gene: TRBJ2-3
abundance: -
v_gene: TRBV4-1

CDR3aa: CSTREPGREANF
CDR3nt: TGCAGCACCCGAGAGCCGGGACGAGAAGCGAATTTT
d_gene: -
j_gene: TRBJ1-4
abundance: -
v_gene: TRBV29-1

CDR3aa: CASSTGQIYGYTF
CDR3nt: TGTGCCAGCAGCACCGGACAGATCTATGGCTACACCTTC
d_gene: -
j_gene: TRBJ1-2
abundance: -
v_gene: TRBV5-8

CDR3aa: CASSSAAGEQYF
CDR3nt: TGTGCCAGCAGCTCCGCGGCGGGGGAGCAGTACTTC
d_gene: TRBD2
j_gene: TRBJ2-5
abundance: -
v_gene: TRBV7-2

CDR3aa: CASSSASTDTQYF
CDR3nt: TGCGCCAGCAGCTCTGCTAGCACAGATACGCAGTATTTT
d_gene: -
j_gene: TRBJ2-3
abundance: -
v_gene: TRBV5-1

CDR3aa: CASSREGNKGHECTGELFF
CDR3nt: TGTGCCAGCAGCAGGGAGGGGAATAAGGGCCACGAGTGCACCGGGGAGCTGTTTTTT
d_gene: -
j_gene: TRBJ2-2
abundance: few
v_gene: TRBV21-1

CDR3aa: CASSNTGGEKAFF
CDR3nt: TGTGCCAGCAGCAACACAGGGGGCGAGAAAGCTTTCTTT
d_gene: TRBD1
j_gene: TRBJ1-1
abundance: -
v_gene: TRBV11-2

CDR3aa: CASSLNNYLGSDTQYF
CDR3nt: TGTGCCAGCAGCTTAAATAACTACCTAGGGAGCGATACGCAGTATTTT
d_gene: -
j_gene: TRBJ2-3
abundance: -
v_gene: TRBV11-3

CDR3aa: CASRPGQGADEQFF
CDR3nt: TGTGCCAGTCGACCGGGACAGGGGGCAGATGAGCAGTTCTTC
d_gene: TRBD1
j_gene: TRBJ2-1
abundance: -
v_gene: TRBV19

CDR3aa: CASSRGPYEQYF
CDR3nt: TGTGCCAGCAGCCGCGGGCCCTACGAGCAGTACTTC
d_gene: -
j_gene: TRBJ2-7
abundance: -
v_gene: TRBV7-3

CDR3aa: CASSQGAGEVREQFF
CDR3nt: TGCGCCAGCAGCCAAGGAGCGGGAGAGGTTCGTGAGCAGTTCTTC
d_gene: TRBD2
j_gene: TRBJ2-1
abundance: -
v_gene: TRBV4-3

CDR3aa: CASSLAGYSNQPQHF
CDR3nt: TGTGCCAGCAGCTTAGCCGGATATAGCAATCAGCCCCAGCATTTT
d_gene: -
j_gene: TRBJ1-5
abundance: -
v_gene: TRBV11-2

CDR3aa: CASSLVQGDNSPLHF
CDR3nt: TGTGCCAGCAGCTTAGTTCAGGGGGATAATTCACCCCTCCACTTT
d_gene: TRBD1
j_gene: TRBJ1-6
abundance: few
v_gene: TRBV7-9

CDR3aa: CASSSQGAADTQYF
CDR3nt: TGTGCCAGCAGCTCACAGGGGGCGGCCGATACGCAGTATTTT
d_gene: TRBD1
j_gene: TRBJ2-3
abundance: -
v_gene: TRBV11-3

CDR3aa: CASSLDSAAVGYEQYF
CDR3nt: TGTGCCAGCAGCTTAGATTCGGCGGCGGTCGGGTACGAGCAGTACTTC
d_gene: -
j_gene: TRBJ2-7
abundance: -
v_gene: TRBV7-2

CDR3aa: CASSMGQNTEAFF
CDR3nt: TGCGCCAGCAGCATGGGACAGAACACTGAAGCTTTCTTT
d_gene: -
j_gene: TRBJ1-1
abundance: -
v_gene: TRBV5-1

CDR3aa: CASSLVGGGGGEQFF
CDR3nt: TGTGCCAGCAGCTTAGTCGGTGGGGGGGGCGGAGAGCAGTTCTTC
d_gene: -
j_gene: TRBJ2-1
abundance: -
v_gene: TRBV7-2

CDR3aa: CASGIFTGQPLHF
CDR3nt: TGTGCCAGCGGAATCTTCACAGGGCAACCCCTCCACTTT
d_gene: -
j_gene: TRBJ1-6
abundance: -
v_gene: TRBV6-5

CDR3aa: CASIGRGGETQYF
CDR3nt: TGCGCCAGCATTGGCAGGGGTGGAGAGACCCAGTACTTC
d_gene: -
j_gene: TRBJ2-5
abundance: -
v_gene: TRBV5-1

CDR3aa: CASSVGEGATEAFF
CDR3nt: TGTGCCAGCAGCGTAGGGGAGGGGGCCACTGAAGCTTTCTTT
d_gene: TRBD1
j_gene: TRBJ1-1
abundance: -
v_gene: TRBV9

CDR3aa: CASSRDIGNQPQHF
CDR3nt: TGTGCCAGCAGCCGGGACATAGGCAATCAGCCCCAGCATTTT
d_gene: -
j_gene: TRBJ1-5
abundance: -
v_gene: TRBV6-5

CDR3aa: CASSPPGGRETQYF
CDR3nt: TGCGCCAGCAGCCCACCGGGGGGGCGGGAGACCCAGTACTTC
d_gene: TRBD2
j_gene: TRBJ2-5
abundance: -
v_gene: TRBV5-1

CDR3aa: CASSHDPRGHEQYF
CDR3nt: TGTGCCAGCAGCCACGACCCCAGGGGCCACGAGCAGTACTTC
d_gene: -
j_gene: TRBJ2-7
abundance: -
v_gene: TRBV11-3

CDR3aa: CASSPASREQYF
CDR3nt: TGTGCCAGCTCACCAGCCAGTCGCGAGCAGTACTTC
d_gene: -
j_gene: TRBJ2-7
abundance: -
v_gene: TRBV18

CDR3aa: CASSVEGSHYGYTF
CDR3nt: TGTGCCAGCAGCGTAGAGGGCAGCCACTATGGCTACACCTTC
d_gene: -
j_gene: TRBJ1-2
abundance: -
v_gene: TRBV9

CDR3aa: CASSLGIGGLRNTGELFF
CDR3nt: TGTGCCAGCAGCTTGGGAATAGGGGGCCTCCGAAACACCGGGGAGCTGTTTTTT
d_gene: TRBD1
j_gene: TRBJ2-2
abundance: -
v_gene: TRBV5-4

CDR3aa: CASSLARGTDTQYF
CDR3nt: TGTGCCAGCAGCTTAGCTAGAGGCACAGATACGCAGTATTTT
d_gene: -
j_gene: TRBJ2-3
abundance: -
v_gene: TRBV7-2

CDR3aa: CASSSGTVSTEAFF
CDR3nt: TGTGCCAGCAGCTCCGGGACAGTATCCACTGAAGCTTTCTTT
d_gene: TRBD1
j_gene: TRBJ1-1
abundance: -
v_gene: TRBV7-6

CDR3aa: CASSMISSYEQYF
CDR3nt: TGTGCCAGTAGTATGATCAGTTCCTACGAGCAGTACTTC
d_gene: -
j_gene: TRBJ2-7
abundance: -
v_gene: TRBV19